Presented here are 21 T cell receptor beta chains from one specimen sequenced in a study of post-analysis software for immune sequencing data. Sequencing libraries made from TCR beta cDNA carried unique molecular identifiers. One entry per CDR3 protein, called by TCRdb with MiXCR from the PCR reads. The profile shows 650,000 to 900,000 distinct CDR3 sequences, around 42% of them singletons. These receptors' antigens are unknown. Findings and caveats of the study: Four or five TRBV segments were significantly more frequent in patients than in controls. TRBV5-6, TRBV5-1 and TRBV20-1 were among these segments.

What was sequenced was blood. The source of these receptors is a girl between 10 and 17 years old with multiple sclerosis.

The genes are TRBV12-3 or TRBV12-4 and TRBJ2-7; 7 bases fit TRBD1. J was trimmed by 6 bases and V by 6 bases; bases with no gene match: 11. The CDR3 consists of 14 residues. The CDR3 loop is CASSPRQGMSEQYF. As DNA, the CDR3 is TGTGCCAGCAGCCCACGACAGGGTATGAGCGAGCAGTACTTC.

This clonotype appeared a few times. CDR3 amino acids: CASSTTGVPYEQYF. Written as DNA, the CDR3 is TGCGCCAGCAGCACCACAGGGGTGCCCTACGAGCAGTACTTC. The chain carries TRBV5-1 and TRBJ2-7; 7 positions match TRBD1. The CDR3 sequence is 14 residues long. Unmatched junction bases numbered 6, after V lost 4 bases and J lost 2 bases. Per germline, CDR1 SGHRS and CDR2 YFSETQ.

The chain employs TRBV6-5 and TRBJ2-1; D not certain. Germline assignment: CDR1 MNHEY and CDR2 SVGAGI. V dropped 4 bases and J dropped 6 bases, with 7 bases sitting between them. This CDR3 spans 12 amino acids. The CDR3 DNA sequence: TGTGCCAGCAGTTCCACTTCCAATGAGCAGTTCTTC. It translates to CASSSTSNEQFF.

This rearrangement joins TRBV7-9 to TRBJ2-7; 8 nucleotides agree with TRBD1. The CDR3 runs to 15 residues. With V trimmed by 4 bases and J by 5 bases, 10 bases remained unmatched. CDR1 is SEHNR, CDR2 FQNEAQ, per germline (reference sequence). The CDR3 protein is CASSSTTGVPDEQYF. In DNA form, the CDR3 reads TGTGCCAGCAGCTCCACGACAGGGGTCCCTGACGAGCAGTACTTC.

The CDR3 loop reads CATSDLGSGGYTF. CDR3 DNA sequence: TGTGCCACCAGTGATTTGGGTTCGGGCGGCTACACCTTC. This sequence joins TRBV24-1 and TRBJ1-2; D ambiguous. Germline loops: CDR1 KGHDR, CDR2 SFDVKD. The V and J ends lost 0 bases and 8 bases respectively, with 9 bases between them. The CDR3 runs 13 residues.

CDR3 amino acids: CASSIGSQTNTGELFF. CDR3 sequence (DNA): TGTGCCAGCAGCATAGGGTCCCAGACGAACACCGGGGAGCTGTTTTTT. The genes are TRBV12-3 or TRBV12-4 and TRBJ2-2; D is unresolved. With 6 bases removed from V and 0 bases from J, the gap between germline ends came to 14 bases. The CDR3 is made up of 16 amino acids.

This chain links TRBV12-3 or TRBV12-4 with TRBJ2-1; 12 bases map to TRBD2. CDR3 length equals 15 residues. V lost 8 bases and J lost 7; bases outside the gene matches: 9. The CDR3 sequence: CASLLRLAGGNEQFF. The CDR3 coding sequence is TGTGCCAGCCTTCTGCGGCTAGCGGGAGGGAATGAGCAGTTCTTC.

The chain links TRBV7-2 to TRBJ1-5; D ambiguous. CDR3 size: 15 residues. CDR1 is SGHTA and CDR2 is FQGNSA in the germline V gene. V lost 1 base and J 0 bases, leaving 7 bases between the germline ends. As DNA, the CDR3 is TGTGCCAGCAGCTTAGGGTCCCATAGCAATCAGCCCCAGCATTTT. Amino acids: CASSLGSHSNQPQHF.

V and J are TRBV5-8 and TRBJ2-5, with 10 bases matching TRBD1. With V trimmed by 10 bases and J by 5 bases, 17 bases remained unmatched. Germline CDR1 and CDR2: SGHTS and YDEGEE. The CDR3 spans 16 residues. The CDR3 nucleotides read TGTGCCGGACGCCTTCGGGGGACAGGGGATTCGGAGACCCAGTACTTC. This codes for CAGRLRGTGDSETQYF.

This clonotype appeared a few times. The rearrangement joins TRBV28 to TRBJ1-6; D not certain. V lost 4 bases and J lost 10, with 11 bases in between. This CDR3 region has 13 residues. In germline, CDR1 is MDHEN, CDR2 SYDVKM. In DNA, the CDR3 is TGTGCCAGCAGTTCCGGACGAGCATCACCCCTCCACTTT. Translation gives CASSSGRASPLHF.

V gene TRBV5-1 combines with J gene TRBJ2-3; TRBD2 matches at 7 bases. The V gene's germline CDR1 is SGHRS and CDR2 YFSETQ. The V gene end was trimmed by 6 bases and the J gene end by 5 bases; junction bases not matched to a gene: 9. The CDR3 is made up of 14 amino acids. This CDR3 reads CASMMGASGDTQYF. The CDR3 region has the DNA TGCGCCAGCATGATGGGCGCTAGCGGAGATACGCAGTATTTT.

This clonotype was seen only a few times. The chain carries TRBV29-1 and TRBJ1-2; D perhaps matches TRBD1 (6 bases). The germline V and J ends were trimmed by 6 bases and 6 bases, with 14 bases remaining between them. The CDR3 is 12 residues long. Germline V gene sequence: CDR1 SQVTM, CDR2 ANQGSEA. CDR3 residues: CSVAGQTNGYTF. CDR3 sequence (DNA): TGCAGCGTCGCCGGACAGACCAATGGCTACACCTTC.

The CDR3 DNA follows: TGTGCCACCAGTGATTTTACTAGCGGACTAGAGACCCAGTACTTC. Translation gives CATSDFTSGLETQYF. The chain combines TRBV24-1 with TRBJ2-5, with TRBD2 matching over 8 bases. The junction had 4 bases not matched to a gene; V was cut back by 1 base and J by 4 bases. The CDR3 loop spans 15 amino acids. Per the germline V gene, CDR1 is KGHDR and CDR2 is SFDVKD.

The CDR3, as DNA: TGCAGTGCTAGAGATGGGTTGCGGGGGACCATCGACGAGACCCAGTACTTC. Its protein product is CSARDGLRGTIDETQYF. The J gene is TRBJ2-5, the V gene TRBV20-1; 7 nucleotides match TRBD2. J lost 5 bases, V lost 0 bases, and 15 bases had no gene match. The CDR3 contains 17 residues. Germline values: CDR1 DFQATT, CDR2 SNEGSKA (reference sequence).

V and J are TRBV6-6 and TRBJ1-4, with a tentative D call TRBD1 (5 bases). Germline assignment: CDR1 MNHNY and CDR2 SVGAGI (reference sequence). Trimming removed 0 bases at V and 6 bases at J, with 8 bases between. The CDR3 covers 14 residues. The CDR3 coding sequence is TGTGCCAGCAGTTACTCAGGGGAGGATGAAAAACTGTTTTTT. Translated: CASSYSGEDEKLFF.

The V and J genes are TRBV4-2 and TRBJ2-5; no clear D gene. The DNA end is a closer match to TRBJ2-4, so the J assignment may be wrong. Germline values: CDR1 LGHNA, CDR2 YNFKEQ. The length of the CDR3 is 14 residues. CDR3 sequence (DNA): TGTGCCAGCAGCCAAGATGCGTCAGAAAACATTCAGTACTTC. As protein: CASSQDASENIQYF.

In DNA, the CDR3 is TGTGCCAGCCTCGGGGGAGGGGCAAAGCAGTATTTT. The encoded protein is CASLGGGAKQYF. This chain joins TRBV7-9 and TRBJ2-3; 7 bases are shared with TRBD2. The V gene end was trimmed by 8 bases and the J gene end by 11 bases; junction bases not matched to a gene: 10. The CDR3 is 12 residues long. Germline CDR1 SEHNR, CDR2 FQNEAQ (reference sequence).

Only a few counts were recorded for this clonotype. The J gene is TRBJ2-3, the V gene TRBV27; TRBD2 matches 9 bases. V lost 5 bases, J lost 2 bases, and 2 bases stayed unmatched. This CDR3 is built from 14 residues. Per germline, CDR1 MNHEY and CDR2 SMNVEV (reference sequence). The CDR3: CASSMGLATDTQYF. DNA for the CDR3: TGTGCCAGCAGTATGGGACTAGCCACAGATACGCAGTATTTT.

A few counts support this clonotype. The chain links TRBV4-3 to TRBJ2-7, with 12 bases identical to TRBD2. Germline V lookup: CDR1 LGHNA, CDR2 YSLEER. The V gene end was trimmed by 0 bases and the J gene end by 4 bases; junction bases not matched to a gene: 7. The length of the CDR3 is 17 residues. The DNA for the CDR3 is TGCGCCAGCAGCCAAGATGGGCGACTAGCGGGGGTTTACGAGCAGTACTTC. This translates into CASSQDGRLAGVYEQYF.

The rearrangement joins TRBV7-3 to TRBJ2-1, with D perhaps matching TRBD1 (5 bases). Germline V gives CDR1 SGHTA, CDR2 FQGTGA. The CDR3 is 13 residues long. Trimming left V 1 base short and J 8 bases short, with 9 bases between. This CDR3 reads CASSLNQGDEQFF. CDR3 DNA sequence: TGTGCCAGCAGCTTAAACCAGGGCGATGAGCAGTTCTTC.

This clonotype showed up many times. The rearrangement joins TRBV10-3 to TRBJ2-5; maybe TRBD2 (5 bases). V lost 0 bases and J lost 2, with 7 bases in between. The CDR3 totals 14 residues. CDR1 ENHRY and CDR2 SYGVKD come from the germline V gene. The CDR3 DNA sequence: TGTGCCATCAGTGAGTCCCGGGGTCAAGAGACCCAGTACTTC. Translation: CAISESRGQETQYF.